This section outlines one TCR beta chain sequence together with its context. The sample holds many counts of this clonotype. This clone's antigen is unknown. The sample holds no much larger clone one base away, and base qualities are not on file. Sequencing was carried out with an Illumina HiSeq 2000. TCR beta chain libraries were generated by multiplex PCR amplification. The amplified TCR beta chain products were analyzed by high-throughput sequencing. TCRdb reprocessed the public reads (quality trimming at Q25 with fastp, clone calling with MiXCR) and kept in-frame beta chains. Duplicate CDR3 protein sequences are folded into a single record with the most common DNA and genes. The sample table records around 66,000 distinct CDR3 sequences; less than 45% of these occur just once. The ten largest clones represent approximately 8.7% of the sample. The source of the sample is a study of breast tumors, draining lymph nodes, adjacent tissues (dated by TCRdb to the mid-2010s). Looking at the study overall: TCR beta repertoires were compared across tumor, adjacent nontumor tissue and axillary lymph nodes obtained from breast cancer patients. In human breast cancer, the study set out to evaluate how tumor, surrounding tissue and draining lymph node repertoires relate to one another and whether T cells may move between these sites. General conclusions and limits of the study: Tumor T-cell repertoires showed less diversity than lymph node repertoires and more diversity than nontumor tissue repertoires, and tumor T-cell repertoires showed preferential V and J gene usage. The data were judged consistent with most tumor T cells deriving from the lymph node and then expanding within tumor tissue. The similarity between tumor and nontumor tissue repertoires was significantly greater in luminal-like breast cancer than in basal-like breast cancer. Rather than being directly demonstrated, the conclusion that tumor T cells originate in lymph nodes was presented as consistent with a hypothesis.

Including cysteine and phenylalanine, the CDR3 has 15 amino acids. Only the CDR3 portion is preserved as DNA: 45 bases, with reading frame beginning at the first base. The germline V gene (reference sequence) supplies CDR1 DFQATT and CDR2 SNEGSKA. V is reduced by 5 bases and J by 0 bases, leaving a spacing of 11 bases between them. The sequence is built from TRBV20-1 and TRBJ2-6, with the D gene call left open. Sequencing input: breast tumor tissue. The clonotype originates from a female donor with breast cancer. Some clones in this sample may be carry-over from other donors' samples. The DNA sequence is given as TGCAGTGCTCATGGTTCCAGCTCTGGGGCCAACGTCCTGACTTTC. This sequence encodes CSAHGSSSGANVLTF.